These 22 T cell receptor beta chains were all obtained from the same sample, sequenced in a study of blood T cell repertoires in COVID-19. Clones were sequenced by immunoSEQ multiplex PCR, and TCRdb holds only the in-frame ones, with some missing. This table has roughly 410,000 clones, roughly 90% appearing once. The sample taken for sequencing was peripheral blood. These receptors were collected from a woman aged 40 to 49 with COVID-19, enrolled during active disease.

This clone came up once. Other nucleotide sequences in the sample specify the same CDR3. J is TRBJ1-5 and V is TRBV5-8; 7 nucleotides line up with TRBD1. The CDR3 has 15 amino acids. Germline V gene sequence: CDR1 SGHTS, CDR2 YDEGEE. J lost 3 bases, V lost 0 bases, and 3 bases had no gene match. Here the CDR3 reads CASSLGQGHNQPQHF. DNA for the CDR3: TGTGCCAGCAGCTTGGGACAGGGCCACAATCAGCCCCAGCATTTT.

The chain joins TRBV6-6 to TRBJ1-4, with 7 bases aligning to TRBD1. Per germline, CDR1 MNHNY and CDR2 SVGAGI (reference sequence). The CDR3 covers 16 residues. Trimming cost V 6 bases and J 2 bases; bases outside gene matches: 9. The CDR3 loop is CASSSRGRDTNEKLFF. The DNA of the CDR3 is TGTGCCAGCAGCTCCAGGGGGAGAGATACTAATGAAAAACTGTTTTTT.

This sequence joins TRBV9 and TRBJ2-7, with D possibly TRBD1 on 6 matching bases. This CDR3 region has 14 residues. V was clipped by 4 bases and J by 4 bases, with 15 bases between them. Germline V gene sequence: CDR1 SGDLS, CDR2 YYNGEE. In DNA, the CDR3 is TGTGCCAGCAGCCCAGCAGGGGACCCTTACGAGCAGTACTTC. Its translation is CASSPAGDPYEQYF.

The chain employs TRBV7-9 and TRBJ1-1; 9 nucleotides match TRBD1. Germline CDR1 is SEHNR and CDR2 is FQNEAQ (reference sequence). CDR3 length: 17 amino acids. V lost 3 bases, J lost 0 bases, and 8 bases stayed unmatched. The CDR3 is CASSFPGQGTMNTEAFF. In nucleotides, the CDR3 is TGTGCCAGCAGCTTTCCTGGACAGGGGACGATGAACACTGAAGCTTTCTTT. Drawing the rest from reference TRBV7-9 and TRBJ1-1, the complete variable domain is DTGVSQNPRHKITKRGQNVTFRCDPISEHNRLYWYRQTLGQGPEFLTYFQNEAQLEKSRLLSDRFSAERPKGSFSTLEIQRTEQGDSAMYLCASSFPGQGTMNTEAFFGQGTRLTVV.

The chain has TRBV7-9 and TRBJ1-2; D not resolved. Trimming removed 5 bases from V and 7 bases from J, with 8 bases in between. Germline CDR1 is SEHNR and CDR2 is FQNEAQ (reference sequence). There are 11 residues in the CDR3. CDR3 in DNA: TGTGCCAGCAGCCAATCGCGTGGCTACACCTTC. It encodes CASSQSRGYTF.

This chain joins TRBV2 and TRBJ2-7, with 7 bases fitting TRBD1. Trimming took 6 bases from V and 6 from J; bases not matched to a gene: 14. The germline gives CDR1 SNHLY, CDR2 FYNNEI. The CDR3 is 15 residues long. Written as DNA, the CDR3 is TGTGCCAGCAGACAGGGACAGCTACGAGGAGGCGAGCAGTACTTC. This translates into CASRQGQLRGGEQYF.

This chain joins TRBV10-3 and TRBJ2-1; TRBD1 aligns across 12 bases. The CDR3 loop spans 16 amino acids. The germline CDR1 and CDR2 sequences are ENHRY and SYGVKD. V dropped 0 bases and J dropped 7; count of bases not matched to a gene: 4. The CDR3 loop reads CAISESGTGGKNEQFF. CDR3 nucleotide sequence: TGTGCCATCAGTGAGTCAGGGACAGGGGGCAAAAATGAGCAGTTCTTC.

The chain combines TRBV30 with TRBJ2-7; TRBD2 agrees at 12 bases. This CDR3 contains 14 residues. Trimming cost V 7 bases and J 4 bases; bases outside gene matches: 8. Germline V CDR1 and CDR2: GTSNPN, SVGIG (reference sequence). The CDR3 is CASGTSGLGYEQYF. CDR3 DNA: TGTGCCTCAGGGACTAGCGGGTTAGGATACGAGCAGTACTTC.

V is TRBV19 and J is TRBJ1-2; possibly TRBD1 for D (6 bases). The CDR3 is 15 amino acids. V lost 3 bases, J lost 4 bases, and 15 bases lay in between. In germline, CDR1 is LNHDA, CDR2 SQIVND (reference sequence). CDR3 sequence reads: CASSISSGGVYGYTF. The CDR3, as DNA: TGTGCCAGTAGTATTAGCTCGGGGGGCGTCTATGGCTACACCTTC.

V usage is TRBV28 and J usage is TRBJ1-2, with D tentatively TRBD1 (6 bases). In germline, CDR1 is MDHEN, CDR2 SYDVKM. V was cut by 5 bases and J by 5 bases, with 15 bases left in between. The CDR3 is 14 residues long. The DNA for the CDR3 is TGTGCCAGCAGTATCCAACAGGGTGGGTATGGCTACACCTTC. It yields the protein CASSIQQGGYGYTF.

For the CDR3, the DNA is TGTGCCAGCAGCGCTCGGGACAGGGACAAGGAGACCCAGTACTTC. Translating gives CASSARDRDKETQYF. The chain combines TRBV5-4 with TRBJ2-5, with 9 bases identical to TRBD1. The CDR3 contains 15 residues. Per germline, CDR1 SGHNT and CDR2 YYREEE (reference sequence). The V segment lost 4 bases and the J segment 5 bases; nucleotides outside the gene matches: 9.

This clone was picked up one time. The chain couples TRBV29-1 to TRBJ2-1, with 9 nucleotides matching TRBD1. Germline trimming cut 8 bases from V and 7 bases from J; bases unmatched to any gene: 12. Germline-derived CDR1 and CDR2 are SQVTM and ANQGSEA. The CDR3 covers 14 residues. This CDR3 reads CSTGWDRVRNEQFF. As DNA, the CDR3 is TGCAGCACCGGATGGGACAGGGTTAGGAATGAGCAGTTCTTC.

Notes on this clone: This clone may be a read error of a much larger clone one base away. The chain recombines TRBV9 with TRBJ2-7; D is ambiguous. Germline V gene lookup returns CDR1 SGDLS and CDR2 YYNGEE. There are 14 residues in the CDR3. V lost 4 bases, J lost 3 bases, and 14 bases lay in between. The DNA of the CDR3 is TGTGCCAGCAGCCCCCAGAGCGAGAGCTACGAGCAGTACTTC. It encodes CASSPQSESYEQYF.

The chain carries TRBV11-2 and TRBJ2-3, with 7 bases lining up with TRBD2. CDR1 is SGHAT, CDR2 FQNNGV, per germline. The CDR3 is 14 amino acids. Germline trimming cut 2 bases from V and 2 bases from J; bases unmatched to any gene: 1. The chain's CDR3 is CASSLTSDTDTQYF. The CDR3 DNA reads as TGTGCCAGCAGCTTAACTAGCGACACAGATACGCAGTATTTT.

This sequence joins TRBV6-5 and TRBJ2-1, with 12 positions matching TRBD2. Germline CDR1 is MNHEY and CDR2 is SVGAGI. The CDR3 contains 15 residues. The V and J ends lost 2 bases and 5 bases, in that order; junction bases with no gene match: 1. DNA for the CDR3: TGTGCCAGCAGTTACACTAGCGGGGGGCACAATGAGCAGTTCTTC. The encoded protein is CASSYTSGGHNEQFF.

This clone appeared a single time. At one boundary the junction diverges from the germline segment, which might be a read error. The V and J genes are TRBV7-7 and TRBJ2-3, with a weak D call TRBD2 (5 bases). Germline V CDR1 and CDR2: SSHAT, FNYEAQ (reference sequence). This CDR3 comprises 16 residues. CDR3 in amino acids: CASSLSWSGSTDTQYF. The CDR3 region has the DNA TGTGCTAGCAGCTTAAGCTGGAGCGGTTCCACAGATACGCAGTATTTT.

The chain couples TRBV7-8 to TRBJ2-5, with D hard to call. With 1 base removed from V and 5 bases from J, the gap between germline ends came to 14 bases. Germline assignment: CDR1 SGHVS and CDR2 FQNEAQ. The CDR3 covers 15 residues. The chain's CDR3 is CASSLESGAWETQYF. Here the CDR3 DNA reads TGTGCCAGCAGCTTAGAATCCGGAGCATGGGAGACCCAGTACTTC.

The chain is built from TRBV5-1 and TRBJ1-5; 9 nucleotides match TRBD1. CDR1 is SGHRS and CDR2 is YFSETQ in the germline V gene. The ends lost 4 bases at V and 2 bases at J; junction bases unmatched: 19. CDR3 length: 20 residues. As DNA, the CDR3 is TGCGCCAGCAGCCCCGTCCGGGACAGGGCTGTCTTTAGCGGCAATCAGCCCCAGCATTTT. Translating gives CASSPVRDRAVFSGNQPQHF. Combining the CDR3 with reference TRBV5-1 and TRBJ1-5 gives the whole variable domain KAGVTQTPRYLIKTRGQQVTLSCSPISGHRSVSWYQQTPGQGLQFLFEYFSETQRNKGNFPGRFSGRQFSNSRSEMNVSTLELGDSALYLCASSPVRDRAVFSGNQPQHFGDGTRLSIL.

CDR3 sequence (DNA): TGTGCCAGCAGTTTGCCGGACAGGGATCAGCCCCAGCATTTT. Residues: CASSLPDRDQPQHF. This chain connects TRBV28 to TRBJ1-5, with TRBD1 matching 8 bases. The germline V gene has CDR1 MDHEN and CDR2 SYDVKM. The CDR3 is 14 residues long. V shed 3 bases, J shed 5 bases, and the junction held 3 bases outside the gene matches.

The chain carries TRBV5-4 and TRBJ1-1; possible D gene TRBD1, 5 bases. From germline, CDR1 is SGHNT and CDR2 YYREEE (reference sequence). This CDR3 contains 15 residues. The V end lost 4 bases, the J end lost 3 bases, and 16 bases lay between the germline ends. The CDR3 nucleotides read TGTGCCAGCAGCCCGATTTCGGACACCGACACTGAAGCTTTCTTT. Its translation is CASSPISDTDTEAFF. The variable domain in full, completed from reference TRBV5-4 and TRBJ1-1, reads ETGVTQSPTHLIKTRGQQVTLRCSSQSGHNTVSWYQQALGQGPQFIFQYYREEENGRGNFPPRFSGLQFPNYSSELNVNALELDDSALYLCASSPISDTDTEAFFGQGTRLTVV.

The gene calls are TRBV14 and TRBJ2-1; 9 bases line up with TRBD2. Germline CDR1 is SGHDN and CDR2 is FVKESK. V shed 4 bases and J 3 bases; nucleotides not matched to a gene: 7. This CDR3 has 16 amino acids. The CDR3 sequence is CASSPSSGRLYNEQFF. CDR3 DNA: TGTGCCAGCAGCCCGAGCAGCGGGAGGCTCTACAATGAGCAGTTCTTC.

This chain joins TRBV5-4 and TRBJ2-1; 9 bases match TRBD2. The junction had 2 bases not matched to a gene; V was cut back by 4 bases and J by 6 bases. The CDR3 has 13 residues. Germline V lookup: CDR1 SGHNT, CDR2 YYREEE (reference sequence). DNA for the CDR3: TGTGCCAGCAGCCAGGGACTAGCCAATGAGCAGTTCTTC. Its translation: CASSQGLANEQFF.